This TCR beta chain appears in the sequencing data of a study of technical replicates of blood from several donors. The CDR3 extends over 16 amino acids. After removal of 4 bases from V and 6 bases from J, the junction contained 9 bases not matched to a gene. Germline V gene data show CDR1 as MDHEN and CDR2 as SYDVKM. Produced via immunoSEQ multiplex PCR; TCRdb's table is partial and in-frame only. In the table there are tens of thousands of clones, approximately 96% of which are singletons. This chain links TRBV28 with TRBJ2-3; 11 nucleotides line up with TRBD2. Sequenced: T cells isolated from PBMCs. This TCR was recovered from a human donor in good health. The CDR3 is CASSSLLAGEADTQYF. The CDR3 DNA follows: TGTGCCAGCAGTTCCTTACTAGCGGGAGAGGCCGATACGCAGTATTTT. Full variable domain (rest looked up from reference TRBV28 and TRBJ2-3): DVKVTQSSRYLVKRTGEKVFLECVQDMDHENMFWYRQDPGLGLRLIYFSYDVKMKEKGDIPEGYSVSREKKERFSLILESASTNQTSMYLCASSSLLAGEADTQYFGPGTRLTVL.